This TCR beta chain was recorded in a study of preoperative IRX-2 immunotherapy in early breast cancer. Profiling relied on immunoSEQ multiplex PCR, and the TCRdb table lists in-frame clones only, not all of them. The sample has around 43,000 clones, about 80% seen once. Germline assignment: CDR1 MNHGY and CDR2 SAAAGT. CDR3 length: 16 amino acids. V shed 0 bases and J shed 0 bases, with 11 bases lying between them. This clone was observed a few times. Documented treatment: preoperative locoregional IRX-2 cytokine immunotherapy. Preoperative locoregional IRX-2 cytokine immunotherapy was tested in the phase Ib source study.

The sequence came from a human donor with breast cancer. J is TRBJ1-1 and V is TRBV6-8; D gene uncertain. The sequenced sample was tumor tissue, obtained after IRX-2 immunotherapy. CDR3 nucleotides: TGTGCCAGCAGTTACTCGAGTTTCACCTTGAACACTGAAGCTTTCTTT. It specifies CASSYSSFTLNTEAFF.